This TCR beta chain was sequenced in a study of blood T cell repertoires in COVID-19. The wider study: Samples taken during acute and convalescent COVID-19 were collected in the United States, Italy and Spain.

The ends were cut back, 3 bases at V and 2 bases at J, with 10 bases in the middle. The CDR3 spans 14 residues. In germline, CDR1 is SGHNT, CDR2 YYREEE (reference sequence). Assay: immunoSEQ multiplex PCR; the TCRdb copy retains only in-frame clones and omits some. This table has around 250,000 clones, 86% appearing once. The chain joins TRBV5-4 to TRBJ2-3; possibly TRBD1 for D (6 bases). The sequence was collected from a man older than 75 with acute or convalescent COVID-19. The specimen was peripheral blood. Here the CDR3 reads CASSSQGTTDTQYF. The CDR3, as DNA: TGTGCCAGCAGCTCCCAGGGGACCACAGATACGCAGTATTTT.